This is a list of T cell receptor beta chains from one sample in a study of graft-versus-host responses after intestinal transplantation. Generated by immunoSEQ multiplex PCR, the TCRdb table keeps only in-frame clones and is missing some. The table includes fewer than 8,500 clones, under 90% detected once. Source: ileum tissue, taken approximately 310 days after intestinal transplant. The origin of the receptors is a human patient who received an intestinal transplant, so some T cells may come from the graft donor. CDR3s include the opening cysteine and the closing phenylalanine or tryptophan. Each record gives: V gene, D gene, J gene, clone size, CDR3 DNA, CDR3 protein. D genes are given only for firm matches. The size entry is marked missing in some rows and otherwise reads once, few, many or a size class.

TRBV29-1	NA	TRBJ1-3	NA	TGCGGCGGGGGGACACCTGGAAACACCATATATTTT	CGGGTPGNTIYF
TRBV6-5	NA	TRBJ2-3	NA	TGTGCCAGCAGTTACTCGAGACAGGCGACTGCAGATACGCAGTATTTT	CASSYSRQATADTQYF
TRBV11-1	NA	TRBJ1-4	NA	TGTGCCAGCAGCTCACAGGATATGACTAATGAAAAACTGTTTTTT	CASSSQDMTNEKLFF
TRBV9	NA	TRBJ2-3	NA	TGTGCCAGCAGCGTAGAGCAGGATACGCAGTATTTT	CASSVEQDTQYF
TRBV5-6	NA	TRBJ2-7	NA	TGTGCCAGCAGCTTGGTTGGGGTTCCGATGCAGTACTTC	CASSLVGVPMQYF
TRBV5-5	NA	TRBJ1-5	NA	TGTGCCAGCAGCTTGGTCGGGGTAGGCAATCAGCCCCAGCATTTT	CASSLVGVGNQPQHF
TRBV18	TRBD1	TRBJ2-7	NA	TGTGCCAGCTCAAGGGGGCGAGCCTACGAGCAGTACTTC	CASSRGRAYEQYF
TRBV6-5	TRBD1	TRBJ2-3	NA	TGTGCCAGCAGATGGGGACAGGCCACAGATACGCAGTATTTT	CASRWGQATDTQYF
TRBV21-1	NA	TRBJ1-2	few	TGTGCCAGCAGCAAAGGGGGGTATGGGGTTACCTATGGCTACACCTTC	CASSKGGYGVTYGYTF
TRBV28	NA	TRBJ2-2	NA	TGTGCCACCCTGGGGGCGCTTGTCACCGGGGAGCTGTTTTTT	CATLGALVTGELFF
TRBV6-1	NA	TRBJ2-7	NA	TGTGCCAGCCCCAAGGGAGGACAGCCGACCTACGAGCAGTACTTC	CASPKGGQPTYEQYF
TRBV6-5	TRBD1	TRBJ2-7	NA	TGTGCCAGCAGTTACGATCGGACAGGGGCCTTCTACGAGCAGTACTTC	CASSYDRTGAFYEQYF
TRBV11-2	NA	TRBJ1-5	NA	TGTGCCAGCAGCTTACAGGGCAATCAGCCCCAGCATTTT	CASSLQGNQPQHF
TRBV7-9	NA	TRBJ1-5	NA	TGTGCCAGCAGCTTTTACGTCTCTGCTTGGGGCAGGTTCAATCAGCCCCAGCATTTT	CASSFYVSAWGRFNQPQHF
TRBV6-7	TRBD2	TRBJ2-1	NA	TGTGCCAGCAGTTACTCACCCATAGCGGGAGGGCCAAGCTCCTACAATGAGCAGTTCTTC	CASSYSPIAGGPSSYNEQFF
TRBV2	NA	TRBJ2-2	once	TGTGCCAGCAGTGTAACGAGGGCGAACACCGGGGAGCTGTTTTTT	CASSVTRANTGELFF
TRBV6-4	TRBD2	TRBJ2-3	NA	TGTGCCAGCAGTGACTCGGCTAGCGGTGCAGATACGCAGTATTTT	CASSDSASGADTQYF
TRBV13	NA	TRBJ2-6	NA	TGTGCCAGCAGCTTAGGAGCAAACTCTGGGGCCAACGTCCTGACTTTC	CASSLGANSGANVLTF
TRBV29-1	NA	TRBJ2-7	NA	TGCAGCGCCCTTGAGCCCCCCCTCGAGCAGTACTTC	CSALEPPLEQYF
TRBV11-3	TRBD2	TRBJ2-2	NA	TGTGCCAGCAGCTTAGGTAGTAGCGGGATAAACACCGGGGAGCTGTTTTTT	CASSLGSSGINTGELFF
TRBV19	TRBD1	TRBJ2-7	once	TGTGCCAGTAGTACCGGGACAGGGGGCGTCGAGCAGTACTTC	CASSTGTGGVEQYF
TRBV19	NA	TRBJ1-1	NA	TGTGCCAGTCGGATCGGGGAAGGTTTTTCCACTGAAGCTTTCTTT	CASRIGEGFSTEAFF
TRBV7-2	NA	TRBJ2-7	NA	TGTGCCAGCAGCTTAGACTCCGGTTCCTACGAGCAGTACTTC	CASSLDSGSYEQYF
TRBV9	NA	TRBJ2-5	few	TGTGCCAGCAGCGCCCAGGGGGGCCAGGGCCTCTTCCAAGAGACCCAGTACTTC	CASSAQGGQGLFQETQYF
TRBV6-5	TRBD1	TRBJ2-2	NA	TGTGCCAGCAGTTACCGGGACAGGGGTTACACCGGGGAGCTGTTTTTT	CASSYRDRGYTGELFF
TRBV5-5	NA	TRBJ2-7	NA	TGTGCCAGCAGCTTGAGGGGACATTCCTACTACGAGCAGTACTTC	CASSLRGHSYYEQYF
TRBV4-2	NA	TRBJ1-5	NA	TGTGCCAGCAGCCAAGATCCGGGTTTGTTTCAGCCCCAGCATTTT	CASSQDPGLFQPQHF
TRBV5-1	NA	TRBJ2-7	NA	TGCGCCAGCGGCAGGGATCCCTACGAGCAGTACTTC	CASGRDPYEQYF
TRBV18	NA	TRBJ1-1	NA	TGTGCCAGCTCACCTAAGACGGGGGGGACTGAAGCTTTCTTT	CASSPKTGGTEAFF
TRBV7-3	NA	TRBJ2-7	NA	TGTGCCAGCAGCTTGGGCCCGGGACTGAAGGAGCAGTACTTC	CASSLGPGLKEQYF
TRBV6-5	NA	TRBJ2-3	NA	TGTGCCAGCAGTGCACAGGGTGGGACAGATACGCAGTATTTT	CASSAQGGTDTQYF
TRBV6-4	NA	TRBJ2-6	NA	TGTGCCAGCAGTGACAGGGTTGGGGCCAACGTCCTGACTTTC	CASSDRVGANVLTF
TRBV5-6	TRBD1	TRBJ1-4	NA	TGTGCCAGCAGCTTGGCAGGGGGTGAAAAACTGTTTTTT	CASSLAGGEKLFF
TRBV27	TRBD2	TRBJ2-1	NA	TGTGCCAGCAGTTGGACTAGCGCGTGGGTTGAGCAGTTCTTC	CASSWTSAWVEQFF
TRBV10-3	NA	TRBJ1-3	NA	TGTGCCATCAGTGAGTCTTTGGGAAACACCATATATTTT	CAISESLGNTIYF
TRBV5-4	NA	TRBJ1-5	NA	TGTGCCAGCAGCTTGCGGGGTAGCAATCAGCCCCAGCATTTT	CASSLRGSNQPQHF
TRBV13	TRBD1	TRBJ2-3	once	TGTGCCAGCAGCCTAAGGACAGGGCCCACAGATACGCAGTATTTT	CASSLRTGPTDTQYF
TRBV2	NA	TRBJ2-3	NA	TGTGCCAGTGACAGGACCACAGATACGCAGTATTTT	CASDRTTDTQYF
TRBV7-3	NA	TRBJ1-4	NA	TGTGCCAGCAGCCTAATGTACAGGATTGAAAAACTGTTTTTT	CASSLMYRIEKLFF
TRBV9	TRBD1	TRBJ2-7	NA	TGTGCCAGCAGCACAGGACAGGGGGCCTACGAGCAGTACTTC	CASSTGQGAYEQYF
TRBV29-1	NA	TRBJ2-7	once	TGCAGCGTATGGGACACATACTCCTACGAGCAGTACTTC	CSVWDTYSYEQYF
TRBV6-4	NA	TRBJ1-1	NA	TGTGCCAGCAGTGACAGGGAGAACACTGAAGCTTTCTTT	CASSDRENTEAFF
TRBV29-1	NA	TRBJ2-3	NA	TGCAGCGTTGACAGCACAGATACGCAGTATTTT	CSVDSTDTQYF
TRBV18	TRBD1	TRBJ1-6	NA	TGTGCCAGCTCACCAACAGGGGAAGGGTCACCCCTCCACTTT	CASSPTGEGSPLHF
TRBV9	TRBD1	TRBJ1-4	NA	TGTGCCAGCAGCGTGGGACAGGGAACACCTCTTGCTAATGAAAAACTGTTTTTT	CASSVGQGTPLANEKLFF
TRBV2	NA	TRBJ2-7	NA	TGTGCCAGCAGTGAAGCTGCGGGACACCCGATAGGGGAGCAGTACTTC	CASSEAAGHPIGEQYF
TRBV1	NA	TRBJ1-1	NA	TGCACCAGCGGATCCACGGACAGGGGAAGGAACACTGAAGCTTTCTTT	CTSGSTDRGRNTEAFF
TRBV2	NA	TRBJ2-7	NA	TGTGCCAGCGGGGGACCTACCTACGAGCAGTACTTC	CASGGPTYEQYF
TRBV15	NA	TRBJ1-2	few	TGTGCCACCAGCAGAGACCCGACTGCGTATGGCTACACCTTC	CATSRDPTAYGYTF
TRBV15	NA	TRBJ1-1	NA	TGTGCCACCAGCAGAGAGGGGGATAAGAACACTGAAGCTTTCTTT	CATSREGDKNTEAFF
TRBV6-1	NA	TRBJ1-1	NA	TGTGCCAGCAGATTCTATGAACAGACTGAAGCTTTCTTT	CASRFYEQTEAFF
TRBV25-1	TRBD2	TRBJ2-1	NA	TGTGCCAGCATTTCCGGGACTACTAACCTGGAGCAGTTCTTC	CASISGTTNLEQFF
TRBV5-1	NA	TRBJ2-3	NA	TGCGCCAGCAGCCCCCTCGGGCGGGGTAGCACAGATACGCAGTATTTT	CASSPLGRGSTDTQYF
TRBV22-1	NA	TRBJ2-2	few	TGTCCTGGGAGCGCACACCGAGACAGGGACACCGGGGAGCTGTTTTTT	CPGSAHRDRDTGELFF
TRBV5-4	TRBD2	TRBJ2-1	NA	TGTGCCAGCAGCTTGGGGACTAGCGGAGAGCAGTTCTTC	CASSLGTSGEQFF